Presented here are 22 T cell receptor beta chains from one specimen sequenced in a study of blood T cell repertoires in COVID-19. The data were produced by immunoSEQ multiplex PCR, yet TCRdb's version contains in-frame clones alone and is incomplete. The data contain approximately 450,000 clones, 85% to 90% of them seen just once; the ten biggest clones take up 0.95% to 1.2%. Sample: PBMCs or T cells enriched from blood (not recorded which). The receptors were sampled from a man aged 25 to 40 who had recovered from COVID-19.

The V gene is TRBV19, the J gene TRBJ1-1, with TRBD1 matching 8 bases. The J segment lost 6 bases and the V segment lost 3 bases, leaving 3 bases of the junction unmatched. Germline-derived CDR1 and CDR2 are LNHDA and SQIVND (reference sequence). The CDR3 has 13 amino acids. The CDR3 is CASSIYRGAEAFF. The CDR3 coding sequence is TGTGCCAGTAGTATCTACAGGGGGGCTGAAGCTTTCTTT.

The chain carries TRBV28 and TRBJ2-7; TRBD1 is a possible D gene (6 bases). V was pared by 3 bases and J by 6 bases, with 15 bases between. Germline V gene lookup returns CDR1 MDHEN and CDR2 SYDVKM. The CDR3 contains 14 residues. CDR3 in DNA: TGTGCCAGCAGTTTTTCAAACAGGGTAGGCGAGCAGTACTTC. This sequence encodes CASSFSNRVGEQYF.

The CDR3: CAPGRKGAADEQYF. DNA of the CDR3: TGTGCCCCCGGTAGGAAGGGGGCGGCAGACGAGCAGTACTTC. The chain combines TRBV19 with TRBJ2-7; the match to TRBD1 covers 7 bases. The CDR3 consists of 14 residues. V lost 11 bases and J lost 5; bases outside the gene matches: 15. The germline V gene has CDR1 LNHDA and CDR2 SQIVND (reference sequence).

This clone occurred a few times. In nucleotides, the CDR3 is TGTGCCAGCAGCGGCGGGGACAGTTTCCGCGAGACCCAGTACTTC. Its translation: CASSGGDSFRETQYF. This chain uses TRBV5-4 with TRBJ2-5; TRBD1 is a possible D gene (7 bases). There are 15 residues in the CDR3. The V and J ends lost 4 bases and 5 bases respectively, with 18 bases between them. The germline CDR1 and CDR2 sequences are SGHNT and YYREEE (reference sequence).

The rearrangement links TRBV5-8 to TRBJ1-5; 7 bases align to TRBD1. Per the germline V gene, CDR1 is SGHTS and CDR2 is YDEGEE. Trimming cost V 4 bases and J 1 base; bases outside gene matches: 8. The CDR3 consists of 16 residues. The CDR3 loop is CASSLTGVKSNQPQHF. CDR3 in DNA: TGTGCCAGCAGCCTAACAGGGGTCAAAAGCAATCAGCCCCAGCATTTT.

The table lists this clone with a count of one. The chain carries TRBV28 and TRBJ1-2; D possibly corresponds to TRBD1 (5 bases). CDR3 size: 13 residues. V lost 10 bases, J lost 8 bases, and 20 bases lay in between. Germline-derived CDR1 and CDR2 are MDHEN and SYDVKM. The CDR3 region has the DNA TGTGCCACCCCCGCGGGGCAGGGTGAAGGCTACACCTTC. Translation: CATPAGQGEGYTF.

In this sample, this clone turned up once. CDR3 in DNA: TGTGCCAGCAGCCCCCGGGAGTTCGCGCATACATATTACGAGCAGTACTTC. It translates to CASSPREFAHTYYEQYF. The gene calls are TRBV11-3 and TRBJ2-7; a possible D gene is TRBD2 (6 bases). CDR3 length: 17 residues. Germline values: CDR1 SGHNT, CDR2 YENEEA. Trimming took off 5 bases at V and 4 bases at J, with 24 bases between the two ends.

The chain employs TRBV28 and TRBJ1-5, with D tentatively TRBD1 (5 bases). Germline CDR1 reads MDHEN; CDR2 reads SYDVKM. Trimming took off 7 bases at V and 3 bases at J, with 10 bases between the two ends. This CDR3 comprises 13 residues. The CDR3 DNA is TGTGCCAGCACTTTCGGACACAATCAGCCCCAGCATTTT. As protein: CASTFGHNQPQHF.

The V gene is TRBV3-1 (or the pseudogene TRBV3-2), the J gene TRBJ2-7; TRBD2 is a possible D gene (5 bases). The germline V and J ends were trimmed by 4 bases and 2 bases, with 15 bases remaining between them. CDR1 LGHDT and CDR2 YNNKEL come from the germline V gene (reference sequence). CDR3 length equals 15 residues. Written as DNA, the CDR3 is TGTGCCAGCAGCCCCGGACTGCGCACGGCCTACGAGCAGTACTTC. It translates to CASSPGLRTAYEQYF.

This chain links TRBV29-1 with TRBJ2-5; TRBD1 is a possible D gene (5 bases). The CDR3 extends over 14 amino acids. V dropped 3 bases and J dropped 2 bases, with 13 bases sitting between them. Germline CDR1 SQVTM, CDR2 ANQGSEA. The CDR3 DNA is TGCAGCGTTGATCGCCGACCAGGGCAAGAGACCCAGTACTTC. Encoded protein: CSVDRRPGQETQYF.

The DNA of the CDR3 is TGTGCCAGCAGTGCCCAGCGGGAGGAGGCAGATACGCAGTATTTT. Amino acids: CASSAQREEADTQYF. The chain carries TRBV9 and TRBJ2-3, with 9 bases matching TRBD2. V gave up 5 bases and J gave up 4 bases; unmatched junction bases: 8. The CDR3 sequence is 15 residues long. Looked up from germline, CDR1 is SGDLS and CDR2 is YYNGEE.

This chain joins TRBV19 and TRBJ1-1; D not certain. V dropped 3 bases and J dropped 7 bases, with 9 bases sitting between them. CDR1 LNHDA and CDR2 SQIVND come from the germline V gene (reference sequence). This CDR3 contains 12 residues. The CDR3 protein is CASSIAADEAFF. The CDR3 nucleotides are TGTGCCAGTAGTATCGCGGCAGATGAAGCTTTCTTT.

The chain recombines TRBV28 with TRBJ2-7; 9 nucleotides agree with TRBD1. Germline CDR1 MDHEN, CDR2 SYDVKM. With V trimmed by 5 bases and J by 2 bases, 7 bases remained unmatched. The CDR3 contains 15 residues. The CDR3 loop reads CASSQPDRGPYEQYF. DNA of the CDR3: TGTGCCAGCAGTCAACCGGACAGGGGTCCCTACGAGCAGTACTTC.

In its sample, this clone was seen once. The rearrangement joins TRBV28 to TRBJ2-7, with D maybe TRBD1 (6 bases). Trimming stripped 5 bases from V and 5 bases from J, with 16 bases between. The CDR3 spans 14 residues. CDR1 MDHEN and CDR2 SYDVKM come from the germline V gene. CDR3 in DNA: TGTGCCAGCAGTCCAACCGCTACAGGGCACGAGCAGTACTTC. Translation: CASSPTATGHEQYF.

The chain recombines TRBV6-5 with TRBJ2-1; TRBD2 agrees at 11 bases. The trim removed 6 bases at V and 6 bases at J, leaving 4 bases unmatched. Per germline, CDR1 MNHEY and CDR2 SVGAGI. The CDR3 contains 14 residues. For the CDR3, the DNA is TGTGCCAGCAGCAGTAGCGGGGGGGTCAATGAGCAGTTCTTC. It yields the protein CASSSSGGVNEQFF.

The chain links TRBV3-1 (or the pseudogene TRBV3-2) to TRBJ1-3; TRBD1 matches at 8 bases. The CDR3 runs to 14 residues. V lost 5 bases, J lost 2 bases, and 2 bases stayed unmatched. The germline V gene encodes CDR1 LGHDT and CDR2 YNNKEL (reference sequence). In nucleotides, the CDR3 is TGTGCCAGCAGCAAACAGGGGGCTGGAAACACCATATATTTT. Protein product: CASSKQGAGNTIYF.

The rearrangement uses TRBV5-4 and TRBJ1-1; perhaps TRBD1 as D (6 bases). Trimming left V 3 bases short and J 1 base short, with 7 bases between. Germline loops: CDR1 SGHNT, CDR2 YYREEE (reference sequence). The CDR3 is made up of 13 amino acids. This chain's CDR3 is CASSWGQNTEAFF. DNA of the CDR3: TGTGCCAGCAGCTGGGGACAGAACACTGAAGCTTTCTTT.

The chain carries TRBV2 and TRBJ2-7, with TRBD2 as a possible D gene (5 bases). Per germline, CDR1 SNHLY and CDR2 FYNNEI. The CDR3 runs to 14 residues. Trimming removed 2 bases at V and 3 bases at J, with 11 bases between. For the CDR3, the DNA is TGTGCCAGCAGTGAACCCGGGGAGAACTACGAGCAGTACTTC. Translated, it gives CASSEPGENYEQYF. Combining the CDR3 with reference TRBV2 and TRBJ2-7 gives the whole variable domain EPEVTQTPSHQVTQMGQEVILRCVPISNHLYFYWYRQILGQKVEFLVSFYNNEISEKSEIFDDQFSVERPDGSNFTLKIRSTKLEDSAMYFCASSEPGENYEQYFGPGTRLTVT.

The chain has TRBV6-5 and TRBJ2-5; maybe TRBD2 (5 bases). The CDR3 is made up of 13 amino acids. From germline, CDR1 is MNHEY and CDR2 SVGAGI. The V end was cut by 7 bases, the J end by 2 bases, with 11 bases between. The CDR3 nucleotides read TGTGCCAGCACCACGACTACTCAAGAGACCCAGTACTTC. It is translated as CASTTTTQETQYF.

V usage is TRBV29-1 and J usage is TRBJ2-1; 8 bases fit TRBD2. V was clipped by 4 bases and J by 2 bases; unmatched bases: 4. CDR1 SQVTM and CDR2 ANQGSEA come from the germline V gene. This CDR3 region has 14 residues. The CDR3 loop is CSVVQGLAYNEQFF. The CDR3 DNA reads as TGCAGCGTTGTTCAGGGACTAGCCTACAATGAGCAGTTCTTC.

J is TRBJ2-3 and V is TRBV20-1; TRBD2 might be the D (5 bases). CDR1 and CDR2 (germline): DFQATT, SNEGSKA (reference sequence). The CDR3 loop spans 14 amino acids. The germline V and J ends were trimmed by 3 bases and 2 bases, with 12 bases remaining between them. The CDR3 loop reads CSASTGYDTDTQYF. CDR3 coding DNA: TGCAGTGCTAGTACGGGGTACGACACAGATACGCAGTATTTT.

The gene calls are TRBV2 and TRBJ1-2, with D tentatively TRBD1 (5 bases). V shed 6 bases and J shed 8 bases, with 13 bases lying between them. The CDR3 sequence is 12 residues long. The V gene's germline CDR1 is SNHLY and CDR2 FYNNEI. The CDR3 loop is CASRGDSRGYTF. DNA of the CDR3: TGTGCCAGCAGAGGGGATTCTCGGGGCTACACCTTC.